What follows are 23 T cell receptor beta chains derived from one specimen sequenced in a study of cytomegalovirus exposure and HLA in healthy donors (dated by TCRdb to the late 2010s). Receptors were amplified or captured by the immunoSEQ multiplex PCR assay. The immuneACCESS repertoire file appears here via TCRdb, limited to in-frame rearrangements. These files lack a portion of the clones; in checked studies, under half of the deficit traces to unresolved V genes, and the cause of the others is not known. This sample lists fewer than 300,000 clones; approximately 87% were detected once. The ten largest clones add up to over 0.7% of the sample. Sample: PBMCs. The receptors derive from a woman younger than 35 in good health and CMV-seronegative.

This chain links TRBV15 with TRBJ1-5, with a possible D match to TRBD1 (5 bases). Deletions cut 0 bases from V and 9 bases from J, with 15 bases between. The CDR3 is made up of 15 amino acids. The germline V gene encodes CDR1 LNHNV and CDR2 YYDKDF (reference sequence). The CDR3 sequence is CATSRELRAGMPQHF. CDR3 bases: TGTGCCACCAGCAGAGAACTCAGGGCCGGTATGCCCCAGCATTTT.

The V call is TRBV28, the J call TRBJ2-1; 12 bases map to TRBD2. Germline CDR1 reads MDHEN; CDR2 reads SYDVKM. Trimming removed 6 bases from V and 10 bases from J; junction bases left unmatched: 7. The CDR3 sequence is 14 residues long. The CDR3 region is CASSRLAGVGEQFF. DNA of the CDR3: TGTGCCAGCAGCCGACTAGCGGGAGTGGGGGAGCAGTTCTTC. Complete variable domain (other parts from reference TRBV28 and TRBJ2-1): DVKVTQSSRYLVKRTGEKVFLECVQDMDHENMFWYRQDPGLGLRLIYFSYDVKMKEKGDIPEGYSVSREKKERFSLILESASTNQTSMYLCASSRLAGVGEQFFGPGTRLTVL.

V is TRBV5-1 and J is TRBJ2-5; 8 bases fit TRBD2. The CDR3 is 15 amino acids. Germline V CDR1 and CDR2: SGHRS, YFSETQ. Germline trimming cut 5 bases from V and 4 bases from J; bases unmatched to any gene: 10. CDR3 sequence (DNA): TGCGCCAGCAGGACGTCGGGTAGCGGGATAGAGACCCAGTACTTC. Its translation: CASRTSGSGIETQYF.

The chain carries TRBV19 and TRBJ2-1; the match to TRBD2 covers 11 bases. The CDR3 contains 15 residues. Germline CDR1 is LNHDA and CDR2 is SQIVND (reference sequence). V lost 3 bases and J lost 4; bases outside the gene matches: 2. The CDR3 sequence: CASSMGLAVYNEQFF. Here the CDR3 DNA reads TGTGCCAGTAGTATGGGACTAGCGGTATACAATGAGCAGTTCTTC.

The V call is TRBV27, the J call TRBJ1-4; D not resolved. The CDR3 spans 16 residues. Trimming removed 3 bases from V and 5 bases from J, with 16 bases in between. Germline V gene sequence: CDR1 MNHEY, CDR2 SMNVEV (reference sequence). CDR3 region: CASSFEARLKNEKLFF. The CDR3 DNA is TGTGCCAGCAGTTTCGAAGCGAGGCTGAAAAATGAAAAACTGTTTTTT.

The chain uses TRBV18 and TRBJ1-5, with 8 bases lining up with TRBD1. Germline V gene lookup returns CDR1 KGHSH and CDR2 LQKENI. J was trimmed by 7 bases and V by 6 bases; bases with no gene match: 8. This CDR3 is 14 amino acids long. The CDR3 protein is CASSEGQGEQPQHF. In DNA, the CDR3 is TGTGCCAGCTCCGAAGGACAGGGTGAGCAGCCCCAGCATTTT. Complete variable domain (other parts from reference TRBV18 and TRBJ1-5): NAGVMQNPRHLVRRRGQEARLRCSPMKGHSHVYWYRQLPEEGLKFMVYLQKENIIDESGMPKERFSAEFPKEGPSILRIQQVVRGDSAAYFCASSEGQGEQPQHFGDGTRLSIL.

The rearrangement uses TRBV6-6 and TRBJ2-7, with D possibly being TRBD1 (6 bases). The CDR3 length is 13 residues. Looked up from germline, CDR1 is MNHNY and CDR2 is SVGAGI (reference sequence). Trimming took 3 bases from V and 2 from J, leaving 8 bases between them. DNA for the CDR3: TGTGCCAGCAGTTATGGGGGCACCTACGAGCAGTACTTC. As protein: CASSYGGTYEQYF.

The chain employs TRBV7-7 and TRBJ2-3; 9 bases fit TRBD1. The V and J ends lost 2 bases and 2 bases, in that order; junction bases with no gene match: 2. CDR3 size: 15 residues. Germline lookup yields CDR1 SSHAT and CDR2 FNYEAQ (reference sequence). CDR3 bases: TGTGCCAGCAGCTTATCACAGGGGGCCACAGATACGCAGTATTTT. This codes for CASSLSQGATDTQYF.

This chain joins TRBV28 and TRBJ1-5; a possible D gene is TRBD1 (5 bases). V dropped 10 bases and J dropped 3 bases, with 19 bases sitting between them. Germline assignment: CDR1 MDHEN and CDR2 SYDVKM. CDR3 length: 15 amino acids. The chain's CDR3 is CATWSGVRYNQPQHF. CDR3 DNA: TGTGCCACCTGGTCGGGGGTTCGTTACAATCAGCCCCAGCATTTT.

The chain uses TRBV29-1 and TRBJ2-7, with D unresolved. The germline gives CDR1 SQVTM, CDR2 ANQGSEA. The V end lost 4 bases, the J end lost 2 bases, and 9 bases lay between the germline ends. The length of the CDR3 is 12 residues. The CDR3 DNA reads as TGCAGCGTTGGGGCAGATGCCTACGAGCAGTACTTC. Its translation is CSVGADAYEQYF.

The chain employs TRBV6-5 and TRBJ2-7, with a possible D match to TRBD1 (6 bases). Germline CDR1 MNHEY, CDR2 SVGAGI. Trimming stripped 6 bases from V and 1 base from J, with 10 bases between. The CDR3 totals 13 residues. CDR3 protein: CASRAGVSYEQYF. In DNA form, the CDR3 reads TGTGCCAGCAGGGCAGGGGTGTCCTACGAGCAGTACTTC.

The table lists this clone with a count of one. The chain has TRBV25-1 and TRBJ1-3, with TRBD1 matching over 9 bases. The CDR3 covers 18 residues. Germline CDR1 is MGHDK and CDR2 is SYGVNS. Losses at the gene ends were 3 bases for V and 2 bases for J; bases not matched to a gene: 11. The CDR3 reads CASSEARTGGRPGNTIYF. The CDR3 nucleotides read TGTGCCAGCAGTGAGGCCCGCACAGGGGGCAGACCTGGAAACACCATATATTTT.

The chain combines TRBV29-1 with TRBJ1-1; D is perhaps TRBD1 (6 bases). CDR1 SQVTM and CDR2 ANQGSEA come from the germline V gene. This CDR3 comprises 12 residues. The V end lost 7 bases, the J end lost 0 bases, and 9 bases lay between the germline ends. This CDR3 is CSAGHMNTEAFF. Written as DNA, the CDR3 is TGCAGCGCGGGACACATGAACACTGAAGCTTTCTTT.

V gene TRBV9 combines with J gene TRBJ2-1; no clear D. Germline CDR1 and CDR2: SGDLS and YYNGEE. V was pared by 3 bases and J by 8 bases, with 18 bases between. The CDR3 consists of 15 residues. The CDR3 coding sequence is TGTGCCAGCAGCGCCCAGGTTGGGCCCCTCCATGAGCAGTTCTTC. It specifies CASSAQVGPLHEQFF.

The V gene is TRBV9, the J gene TRBJ1-2; TRBD1 matches at 7 bases. Germline V gene data show CDR1 as SGDLS and CDR2 as YYNGEE. V shed 3 bases and J 7 bases; nucleotides not matched to a gene: 3. The CDR3 sequence is 12 residues long. CDR3 bases: TGTGCCAGCAGCGCGAGGGACAGTGGCTACACCTTC. It encodes CASSARDSGYTF.

V usage is TRBV7-4 and J usage is TRBJ2-7; 10 bases map to TRBD1. The CDR3 runs to 15 residues. CDR1 SGHVT and CDR2 SQSDAQ come from the germline V gene. Trimming removed 5 bases from V and 0 bases from J; junction bases left unmatched: 4. The CDR3 coding sequence is TGTGCCAGCAGCCCGGGACAGGGGAACTCCTACGAGCAGTACTTC. As protein: CASSPGQGNSYEQYF.

The chain links TRBV5-4 to TRBJ1-4; D perhaps matches TRBD1 (6 bases). V lost 0 bases to trimming and J lost 9 bases, with 9 bases between them. The CDR3 runs to 13 residues. The V gene's germline CDR1 is SGHNT and CDR2 YYREEE (reference sequence). The CDR3 reads CASSLDREKKLFF. In DNA form, the CDR3 reads TGTGCCAGCAGCTTGGACAGGGAAAAAAAACTGTTTTTT. Full variable domain (missing parts from reference TRBV5-4 and TRBJ1-4): ETGVTQSPTHLIKTRGQQVTLRCSSQSGHNTVSWYQQALGQGPQFIFQYYREEENGRGNFPPRFSGLQFPNYSSELNVNALELDDSALYLCASSLDREKKLFFGSGTQLSVL.

The chain links TRBV9 to TRBJ1-4; no reliable D call. This CDR3 is built from 13 residues. The V gene lost 0 bases and the J gene lost 8 bases, with 8 bases spanning the gap. Germline assignment: CDR1 SGDLS and CDR2 YYNGEE. The CDR3 spells CASSVDNGEKLFF. CDR3 nucleotide sequence: TGTGCCAGCAGCGTAGATAACGGGGAAAAACTGTTTTTT.

V usage is TRBV29-1 and J usage is TRBJ2-1; TRBD2 aligns across 13 bases. The CDR3 covers 16 residues. Germline trimming cut 7 bases from V and 9 bases from J; bases unmatched to any gene: 15. Germline V gene data show CDR1 as SQVTM and CDR2 as ANQGSEA. The CDR3 nucleotides are TGCAGCGCCGCACTGCTTACTAGCGGGAGGGCCGGTGAGCAGTTCTTC. Its protein is CSAALLTSGRAGEQFF.

CDR3 DNA: TGCGCCAGCAGCACCGGACTAGTCGGCGATACGCAGTATTTT. This sequence encodes CASSTGLVGDTQYF. The chain has TRBV5-1 and TRBJ2-3; TRBD2 agrees at 7 bases. V shed 4 bases and J 6 bases; nucleotides not matched to a gene: 8. This CDR3 spans 14 amino acids. The germline gives CDR1 SGHRS, CDR2 YFSETQ.

The chain has TRBV6-5 and TRBJ2-7; a weak D match, TRBD1 (5 bases). From germline, CDR1 is MNHEY and CDR2 SVGAGI. The CDR3 is 14 residues long. Trimming left V 6 bases short and J 4 bases short, with 16 bases between. The DNA for the CDR3 is TGTGCCAGCAGCCACTCCCAAAAGGGGTACGAGCAGTACTTC. Translation gives CASSHSQKGYEQYF.

The rearrangement links TRBV2 to TRBJ1-2; TRBD1 might be the D (6 bases). The CDR3 spans 17 residues. Looked up from germline, CDR1 is SNHLY and CDR2 is FYNNEI. The V and J ends lost 2 bases and 4 bases respectively, with 20 bases between them. CDR3 nucleotide sequence: TGTGCCAGCAGTGAAAATCCCTTCGGTGGCAGGGGCTATGGCTACACCTTC. It encodes CASSENPFGGRGYGYTF.

The rearrangement uses TRBV28 and TRBJ2-5; 10 nucleotides match TRBD1. This CDR3 region has 20 residues. The V gene end was trimmed by 4 bases and the J gene end by 5 bases; junction bases not matched to a gene: 22. CDR1 and CDR2 (germline): MDHEN, SYDVKM. The CDR3 DNA follows: TGTGCCAGCAGTTCGGGCCCTCGGCCTTCGGACAGGGGGTGGAAGGAGACCCAGTACTTC. Protein sequence: CASSSGPRPSDRGWKETQYF.